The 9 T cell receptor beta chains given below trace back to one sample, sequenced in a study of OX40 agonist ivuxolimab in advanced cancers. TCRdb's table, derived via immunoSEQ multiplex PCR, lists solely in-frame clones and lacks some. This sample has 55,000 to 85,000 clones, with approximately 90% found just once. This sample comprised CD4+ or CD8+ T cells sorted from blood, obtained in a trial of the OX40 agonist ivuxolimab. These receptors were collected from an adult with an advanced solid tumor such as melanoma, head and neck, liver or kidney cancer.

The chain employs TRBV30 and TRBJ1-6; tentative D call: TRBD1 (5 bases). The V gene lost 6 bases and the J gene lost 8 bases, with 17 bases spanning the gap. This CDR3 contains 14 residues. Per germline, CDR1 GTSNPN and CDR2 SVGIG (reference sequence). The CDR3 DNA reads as TGTGCCTGCCGACCCAAGGGGCGTTATTCACCCCTCCACTTT. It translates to CACRPKGRYSPLHF.

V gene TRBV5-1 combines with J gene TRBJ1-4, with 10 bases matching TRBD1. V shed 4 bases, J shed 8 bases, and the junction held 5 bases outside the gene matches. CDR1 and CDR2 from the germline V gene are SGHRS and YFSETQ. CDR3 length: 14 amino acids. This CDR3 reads CASSPGQGGEKLFF. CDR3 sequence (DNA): TGCGCCAGCAGCCCCGGACAGGGGGGAGAAAAACTGTTTTTT.

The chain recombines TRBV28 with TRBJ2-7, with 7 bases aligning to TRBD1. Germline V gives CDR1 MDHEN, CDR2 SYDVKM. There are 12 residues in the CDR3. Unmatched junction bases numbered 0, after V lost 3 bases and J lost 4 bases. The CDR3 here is CASSLGQYEQYF. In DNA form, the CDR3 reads TGTGCCAGCAGTTTGGGACAGTACGAGCAGTACTTC.

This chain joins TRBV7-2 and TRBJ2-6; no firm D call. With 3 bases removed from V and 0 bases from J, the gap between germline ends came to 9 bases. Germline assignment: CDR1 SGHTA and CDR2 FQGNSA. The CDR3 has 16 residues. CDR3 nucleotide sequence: TGTGCCAGCAGCTTGGGCAGTCTCTCTGGGGCCAACGTCCTGACTTTC. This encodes CASSLGSLSGANVLTF.

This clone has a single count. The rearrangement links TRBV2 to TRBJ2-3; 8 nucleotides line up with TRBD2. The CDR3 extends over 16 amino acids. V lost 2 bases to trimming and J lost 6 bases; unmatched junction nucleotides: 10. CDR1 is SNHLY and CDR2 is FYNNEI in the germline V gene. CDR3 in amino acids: CASSEMGTRGRDTQYF. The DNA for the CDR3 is TGTGCCAGCAGTGAAATGGGGACTAGGGGGAGGGATACGCAGTATTTT. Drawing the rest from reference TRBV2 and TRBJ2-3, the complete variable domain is EPEVTQTPSHQVTQMGQEVILRCVPISNHLYFYWYRQILGQKVEFLVSFYNNEISEKSEIFDDQFSVERPDGSNFTLKIRSTKLEDSAMYFCASSEMGTRGRDTQYFGPGTRLTVL.

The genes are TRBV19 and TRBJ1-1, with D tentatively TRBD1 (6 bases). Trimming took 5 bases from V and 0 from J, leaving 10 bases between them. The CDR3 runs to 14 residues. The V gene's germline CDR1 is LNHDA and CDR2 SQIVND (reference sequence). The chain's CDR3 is CASSQGRMNTEAFF. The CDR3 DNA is TGTGCCAGTAGTCAGGGGAGGATGAACACTGAAGCTTTCTTT.

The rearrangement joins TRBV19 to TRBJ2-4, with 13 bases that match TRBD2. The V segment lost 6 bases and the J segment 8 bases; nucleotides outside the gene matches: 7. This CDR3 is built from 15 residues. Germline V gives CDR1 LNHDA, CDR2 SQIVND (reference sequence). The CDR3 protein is CASRILAGGLDIQYF. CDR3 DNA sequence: TGTGCCAGTAGGATACTAGCGGGGGGGCTTGACATTCAGTACTTC.

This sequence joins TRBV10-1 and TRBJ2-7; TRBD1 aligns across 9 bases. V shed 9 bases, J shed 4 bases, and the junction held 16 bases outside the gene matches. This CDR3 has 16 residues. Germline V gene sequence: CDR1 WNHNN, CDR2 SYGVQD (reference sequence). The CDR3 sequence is CARFRRIGTGKYEQYF. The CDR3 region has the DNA TGCGCCAGATTCCGAAGGATAGGGACAGGGAAGTACGAGCAGTACTTC.

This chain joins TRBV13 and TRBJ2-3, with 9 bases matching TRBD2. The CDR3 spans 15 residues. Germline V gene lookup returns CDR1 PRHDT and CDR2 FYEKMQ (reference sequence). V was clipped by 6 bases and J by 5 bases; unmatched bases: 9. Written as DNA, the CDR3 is TGTGCCAGCAGTCCCCTGCGGGGGGGCCAAGATACGCAGTATTTT. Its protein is CASSPLRGGQDTQYF.